This T cell receptor beta chain was sequenced in a study of blood T cell repertoires in COVID-19. Overall study: COVID-19 samples, acute and convalescent, were from the United States, Italy and Spain. The cDNA or gDNA used as material had been derived from T cells, B-cell-depleted T cells, or PBMCs.

Germline lookup yields CDR1 LGHNA and CDR2 YSLEER. The CDR3 is 16 amino acids. V was cut by 2 bases and J by 5 bases, with 15 bases left in between. In the original analysis: It was from reference gene primer amplification that nucleated cell counts were estimated. TCRdb keeps only in-frame clones here, not all; method: immunoSEQ multiplex PCR. That table furnishes V, J and clone size, whereas the DNA furnished D and trimming. The table has about 25,000 clones, about 76% seen once; the top ten hold under 8%. The TCR sequence derives from a man between 65 and 85 years old with acute or convalescent COVID-19. The chain carries TRBV4-3 and TRBJ1-4, with D possibly being TRBD1 (5 bases). Input material: peripheral blood. The CDR3 reads CASSQIGGAPNEKLFF. The DNA for the CDR3 is TGCGCCAGCAGCCAAATCGGGGGTGCACCCAATGAAAAACTGTTTTTT.